The 31 T cell receptor beta chains listed next were all sequenced from one sample in a study of shared clonotypes between healthy human individuals. The protocol was immunoSEQ multiplex PCR, while the TCRdb copy is restricted to in-frame clones and leaves out a portion. The table includes approximately 400,000 clones, 96% detected once. The material sequenced was memory CD8+ T cells sorted from blood. Sample subset: CD45RO+ cells pooled with CCR7-negative TemRA cells. These receptors were collected from a young man in good health.

This chain links TRBV6-5 with TRBJ1-4; perhaps TRBD1 as D (6 bases). Per the germline V gene, CDR1 is MNHEY and CDR2 is SVGAGI. The CDR3 sequence is 13 residues long. The germline V and J ends were trimmed by 0 bases and 13 bases, with 12 bases remaining between them. CDR3 sequence reads: CASSYSLDSRLFF. The CDR3 DNA sequence: TGTGCCAGCAGTTACTCCTTGGACAGCCGACTGTTTTTT.

The chain uses TRBV14 and TRBJ2-7; the match to TRBD2 covers 13 bases. Germline V gene lookup returns CDR1 SGHDN and CDR2 FVKESK. This CDR3 is 19 amino acids long. V shed 4 bases and J 4 bases; nucleotides not matched to a gene: 16. The CDR3 sequence: CASSPRTSGSRSLGYEQYF. The CDR3 DNA reads TGTGCCAGCAGCCCAAGGACTAGCGGGAGTAGGAGCCTAGGATACGAGCAGTACTTC.

CDR3 sequence reads: CASSFGRALSSGANVLTF. The CDR3 DNA sequence: TGTGCCAGCAGCTTCGGTCGAGCTCTCAGCTCTGGGGCCAACGTCCTGACTTTC. The rearrangement links TRBV7-8 to TRBJ2-6; no reliable D call. V lost 3 bases, J lost 0 bases, and 15 bases lay in between. Germline loops: CDR1 SGHVS, CDR2 FQNEAQ. This CDR3 comprises 18 residues.

The V call is TRBV7-2, the J call TRBJ2-7; D tentatively reads TRBD1 or TRBD2 (5 bases each). From germline, CDR1 is SGHTA and CDR2 FQGNSA. V was clipped by 5 bases and J by 2 bases, with 13 bases between them. The CDR3 totals 14 residues. The CDR3 nucleotides read TGTGCCAGCAGCCGTGGGGGACCAACCTACGAGCAGTACTTC. Amino acids: CASSRGGPTYEQYF.

J is TRBJ2-7 and V is TRBV30; 7 bases map to TRBD2. Germline CDR1 reads GTSNPN; CDR2 reads SVGIG (reference sequence). Trimming at V came to 5 bases and at J to 6 bases, leaving 10 bases not matched to a gene. This CDR3 comprises 13 residues. The CDR3 region is CAWESGISSEQYF. CDR3 nucleotides: TGTGCCTGGGAGAGCGGGATTTCGTCCGAGCAGTACTTC.

The CDR3 DNA reads TGTGCCAGCAGCCAACAGGGAGTCAGCACAGATACGCAGTATTTT. Its protein is CASSQQGVSTDTQYF. V is TRBV4-2 and J is TRBJ2-3; TRBD1 or TRBD2 may be the D gene (5 bases each). Germline lookup yields CDR1 LGHNA and CDR2 YNFKEQ. CDR3 length: 15 residues. Trimming took off 2 bases at V and 0 bases at J, with 9 bases between the two ends.

The rearrangement links TRBV11-2 to TRBJ1-2; 8 bases map to TRBD1. The CDR3 consists of 14 residues. CDR1 is SGHAT, CDR2 FQNNGV, per germline. Unmatched junction bases numbered 4, after V lost 0 bases and J lost 7 bases. The CDR3 protein is CASSLENRGSGYTF. The CDR3, as DNA: TGTGCCAGCAGCTTAGAGAACAGGGGGTCTGGCTACACCTTC.

This chain uses TRBV9 with TRBJ2-5; D call uncertain. Germline V gene data show CDR1 as SGDLS and CDR2 as YYNGEE. This CDR3 spans 13 amino acids. The V end was cut by 2 bases, the J end by 1 base, with 6 bases between. CDR3 DNA sequence: TGTGCCAGCAGCGTCCCACCCCAAGAGACCCAGTACTTC. This encodes CASSVPPQETQYF.

V and J are TRBV10-3 and TRBJ2-7; TRBD2 aligns across 7 bases. Looked up from germline, CDR1 is ENHRY and CDR2 is SYGVKD. V shed 8 bases and J 4 bases; nucleotides not matched to a gene: 14. CDR3 length: 15 amino acids. CDR3 sequence reads: CAIGGGMRERYEQYF. The CDR3 nucleotides are TGTGCCATCGGGGGTGGGATGCGGGAGCGATACGAGCAGTACTTC.

The chain couples TRBV7-9 to TRBJ2-3; the D call may be TRBD1 or TRBD2 (6 bases each). Looked up from germline, CDR1 is SEHNR and CDR2 is FQNEAQ (reference sequence). The CDR3 spans 17 residues. V lost 2 bases and J 2 bases, leaving 17 bases between the germline ends. CDR3 DNA: TGTGCCAGCAGCTTAAGGTGGGGCGGGACACACACAGATACGCAGTATTTT. Translation gives CASSLRWGGTHTDTQYF.

V usage is TRBV27 and J usage is TRBJ2-2; D possibly corresponds to TRBD2 (5 bases). Deletions cut 5 bases from V and 7 bases from J, with 17 bases between. The CDR3 covers 15 residues. Germline-derived CDR1 and CDR2 are MNHEY and SMNVEV (reference sequence). This CDR3 reads CASSPRVYGVGELFF. DNA of the CDR3: TGTGCCAGCAGTCCGAGGGTGTACGGCGTCGGGGAGCTGTTTTTT.

J is TRBJ2-2 and V is TRBV7-3; the match to TRBD2 covers 8 bases. With V trimmed by 3 bases and J by 5 bases, 11 bases remained unmatched. From germline, CDR1 is SGHTA and CDR2 FQGTGA. The CDR3 has 17 amino acids. CDR3 nucleotide sequence: TGTGCCAGCAGCTTTCTTATTGGTCTAGCGGGTACCGGGGAGCTGTTTTTT. Residues: CASSFLIGLAGTGELFF.

The chain has TRBV28 and TRBJ2-3, with TRBD2 identical over 8 bases. V was pared by 5 bases and J by 2 bases, with 9 bases of the junction left unmatched. The germline CDR1 and CDR2 sequences are MDHEN and SYDVKM. The CDR3 has 16 amino acids. DNA for the CDR3: TGTGCCAGCAGTGTCCCCAGCGGGGGAAACACAGATACGCAGTATTTT. Amino acid sequence: CASSVPSGGNTDTQYF.

The chain carries TRBV4-1 and TRBJ2-5; 9 bases agree with TRBD2. Germline assignment: CDR1 MGHRA and CDR2 YSYEKL. V dropped 4 bases and J dropped 4; count of bases not matched to a gene: 7. The CDR3 has 15 amino acids. This chain's CDR3 is CASSPTPGLAETQYF. The CDR3 nucleotides read TGCGCCAGCAGCCCCACTCCGGGACTAGCAGAGACCCAGTACTTC.

This clone was seen more than once but under ten times. The genes are TRBV6-6 and TRBJ2-4, with D possibly being TRBD2 (5 bases). CDR1 is MNHNY and CDR2 is SVGAGI in the germline V gene (reference sequence). Trimming stripped 2 bases from V and 1 base from J, with 12 bases between. The CDR3 has 16 residues. DNA for the CDR3: TGTGCCAGCAGTTACAACGGGAACGGGGCCAAAAACATTCAGTACTTC. Residues: CASSYNGNGAKNIQYF.

This clone was recorded only once. The genes are TRBV25-1 and TRBJ2-5; D is uncertain. Trimming took off 2 bases at V and 3 bases at J, with 7 bases between the two ends. Per the germline V gene, CDR1 is MGHDK and CDR2 is SYGVNS. The CDR3 totals 13 residues. This CDR3 reads CASSEGREETQYF. In DNA form, the CDR3 reads TGTGCCAGCAGTGAAGGACGGGAAGAGACCCAGTACTTC.

The genes are TRBV7-3 and TRBJ2-3, with 7 bases lining up with TRBD2. The CDR3 has 15 amino acids. The V segment lost 2 bases and the J segment 2 bases; nucleotides outside the gene matches: 4. Per germline, CDR1 SGHTA and CDR2 FQGTGA. The CDR3 loop reads CASSLGDYPTDTQYF. Written as DNA, the CDR3 is TGTGCCAGCAGCTTAGGGGACTACCCCACAGATACGCAGTATTTT. The full variable domain, in which reference TRBV7-3 and TRBJ2-3 provide the parts outside the CDR3, is GAGVSQTPSNKVTEKGKYVELRCDPISGHTALYWYRQSLGQGPEFLIYFQGTGAADDSGLPNDRFFAVRPEGSVSTLKIQRTERGDSAVYLCASSLGDYPTDTQYFGPGTRLTVL.

V usage is TRBV5-1 and J usage is TRBJ2-2; D unclear. Per germline, CDR1 SGHRS and CDR2 YFSETQ. The CDR3 sequence is 14 residues long. Between the trimmed V and J ends, which lost 3 bases and 4 bases, there was a span of 10 bases. CDR3 amino acids: CASSSQTGTGELFF. CDR3 nucleotides: TGCGCCAGCAGCTCACAGACGGGCACCGGGGAGCTGTTTTTT.

The chain combines TRBV4-1 with TRBJ2-4; TRBD2 might be the D (6 bases). V was trimmed by 2 bases and J by 9 bases, leaving 14 bases between them. CDR3 length: 14 amino acids. Germline-derived CDR1 and CDR2 are MGHRA and YSYEKL. The chain's CDR3 is CASSQTPAEGIQYF. The CDR3 region has the DNA TGCGCCAGCAGCCAAACCCCGGCGGAGGGCATTCAGTACTTC.

The CDR3 DNA sequence: TGTGCCAGCAGTCCGGGAGGGTTGGAGACCCAGTACTTC. Translated, it gives CASSPGGLETQYF. The chain is built from TRBV28 and TRBJ2-5, with 8 bases matching TRBD2. CDR1 and CDR2 (germline): MDHEN, SYDVKM. V lost 5 bases to trimming and J lost 5 bases; unmatched junction nucleotides: 4. The CDR3 consists of 13 residues.

This chain joins TRBV30 and TRBJ1-3; possibly TRBD1 for D (5 bases). Germline V CDR1 and CDR2: GTSNPN, SVGIG (reference sequence). The V and J ends lost 0 bases and 4 bases respectively, with 13 bases between them. CDR3 length: 15 amino acids. CDR3 nucleotide sequence: TGTGCCTGGAGTGTACCAGGGACCGCCGGAAACACCATATATTTT. It encodes CAWSVPGTAGNTIYF.

The chain links TRBV4-1 to TRBJ2-3, with D perhaps TRBD1 or TRBD2 (7 bases each). The CDR3 loop spans 16 amino acids. The germline gives CDR1 MGHRA, CDR2 YSYEKL. The ends were cut back, 5 bases at V and 1 base at J, with 16 bases in the middle. The CDR3 DNA reads as TGCGCCAGCAGCAACCCGACAGGGAGGGGCACAGATACGCAGTATTTT. This sequence encodes CASSNPTGRGTDTQYF.

The V and J genes are TRBV25-1 and TRBJ1-5; TRBD1 matches 7 bases. V gave up 2 bases and J gave up 4 bases; unmatched junction bases: 5. Germline-derived CDR1 and CDR2 are MGHDK and SYGVNS. The CDR3 sequence is 15 residues long. The chain's CDR3 is CASSEQGGGNQPQHF. Here the CDR3 DNA reads TGTGCCAGCAGTGAACAGGGGGGAGGAAATCAGCCCCAGCATTTT.

This clone has just one count. The J gene is TRBJ2-3, the V gene TRBV2, with D uncertain. Germline V lookup: CDR1 SNHLY, CDR2 FYNNEI. V was shortened by 0 bases and J by 6 bases, with 13 bases between the two germline ends. The length of the CDR3 is 15 residues. CDR3 bases: TGTGCCAGCAGTGAAGCCGATAATAGTGGGGATACGCAGTATTTT. This gives the protein CASSEADNSGDTQYF.

The chain uses TRBV7-8 and TRBJ1-5; no firm D call. The CDR3 is 13 residues long. Germline CDR1 and CDR2: SGHVS and FQNEAQ. The V end was cut by 1 base, the J end by 6 bases, with 7 bases between. CDR3 protein: CASSLGGSQPQHF. CDR3 in DNA: TGTGCCAGCAGCTTAGGGGGTAGTCAGCCCCAGCATTTT.

V usage is TRBV28 and J usage is TRBJ2-7; D tentatively reads TRBD1 or TRBD2 (5 bases each). V was cut by 5 bases and J by 2 bases, with 16 bases left in between. CDR3 length: 15 residues. Per germline, CDR1 MDHEN and CDR2 SYDVKM. For the CDR3, the DNA is TGTGCCAGCAGTCCCTCCGGGACCCGCCCCTACGAGCAGTACTTC. Protein: CASSPSGTRPYEQYF.

This clone was recorded only once. J is TRBJ2-5 and V is TRBV11-2; TRBD2 matches 8 bases. CDR1 and CDR2 (germline): SGHAT, FQNNGV. V shed 5 bases, J shed 2 bases, and the junction held 13 bases outside the gene matches. CDR3 size: 17 residues. CDR3 sequence (DNA): TGTGCCAGCAGCGGGGATCTTGGGACTAGACCTCAAGAGACCCAGTACTTC. Translated: CASSGDLGTRPQETQYF.

This sequence joins TRBV9 and TRBJ2-3, with a weak D call TRBD2 (6 bases). V dropped 0 bases and J dropped 3 bases, with 14 bases sitting between them. The CDR3 loop spans 16 amino acids. Germline lookup yields CDR1 SGDLS and CDR2 YYNGEE. CDR3 in amino acids: CASSVEGSGFTDTQYF. Written as DNA, the CDR3 is TGTGCCAGCAGCGTAGAAGGTAGCGGCTTTACAGATACGCAGTATTTT.

The chain couples TRBV5-1 to TRBJ1-4, with 12 bases lining up with TRBD1. CDR1 SGHRS and CDR2 YFSETQ come from the germline V gene. This CDR3 is 13 amino acids long. Trimming at V came to 7 bases and at J to 7 bases, leaving 2 bases not matched to a gene. As DNA, the CDR3 is TGCGCCAGCGGGACAGGGGGCGGTGAAAAACTGTTTTTT. Translating gives CASGTGGGEKLFF. Using reference TRBV5-1 and TRBJ1-4 for the parts outside the CDR3, the full variable domain is KAGVTQTPRYLIKTRGQQVTLSCSPISGHRSVSWYQQTPGQGLQFLFEYFSETQRNKGNFPGRFSGRQFSNSRSEMNVSTLELGDSALYLCASGTGGGEKLFFGSGTQLSVL.

The chain is built from TRBV28 and TRBJ1-5, with TRBD1 matching 12 bases. The trim removed 5 bases at V and 7 bases at J, leaving 6 bases unmatched. CDR1 and CDR2 from the germline V gene are MDHEN and SYDVKM. The length of the CDR3 is 15 residues. The DNA of the CDR3 is TGTGCCAGCAGTGCGGGACAGGGGGCTGGACAGCCCCAGCATTTT. This encodes CASSAGQGAGQPQHF.

The chain recombines TRBV6-1 with TRBJ2-2; no firm D call. Trimming pared 2 bases from V and 1 base from J, leaving 8 bases between. This CDR3 has 15 amino acids. Germline V gives CDR1 MNHNS, CDR2 SASEGT. Here the CDR3 reads CASSESGRNTGELFF. DNA for the CDR3: TGTGCCAGCAGTGAATCAGGACGGAACACCGGGGAGCTGTTTTTT.